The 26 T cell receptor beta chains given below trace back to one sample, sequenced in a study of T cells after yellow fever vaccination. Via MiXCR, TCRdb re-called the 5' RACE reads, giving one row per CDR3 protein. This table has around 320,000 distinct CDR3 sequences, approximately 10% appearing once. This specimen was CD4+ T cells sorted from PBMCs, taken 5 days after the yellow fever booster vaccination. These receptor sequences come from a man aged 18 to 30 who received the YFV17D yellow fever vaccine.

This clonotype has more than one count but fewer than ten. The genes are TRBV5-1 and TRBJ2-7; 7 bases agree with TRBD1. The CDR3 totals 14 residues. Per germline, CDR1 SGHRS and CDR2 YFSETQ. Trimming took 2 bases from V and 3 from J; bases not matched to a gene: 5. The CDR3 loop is CASSFTGQVYEQYF. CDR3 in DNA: TGCGCCAGCAGCTTTACAGGACAGGTCTACGAGCAGTACTTC. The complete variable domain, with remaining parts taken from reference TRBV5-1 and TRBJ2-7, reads KAGVTQTPRYLIKTRGQQVTLSCSPISGHRSVSWYQQTPGQGLQFLFEYFSETQRNKGNFPGRFSGRQFSNSRSEMNVSTLELGDSALYLCASSFTGQVYEQYFGPGTRLTVT.

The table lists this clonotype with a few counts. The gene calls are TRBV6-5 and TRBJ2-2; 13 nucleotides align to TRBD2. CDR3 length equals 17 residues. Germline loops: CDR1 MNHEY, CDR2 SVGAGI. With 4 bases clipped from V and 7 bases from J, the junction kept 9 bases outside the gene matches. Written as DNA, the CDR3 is TGTGCCAGCAGTTTACTAGCGGGGGGGCGATGGGTCGGGGAGCTGTTTTTT. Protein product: CASSLLAGGRWVGELFF.

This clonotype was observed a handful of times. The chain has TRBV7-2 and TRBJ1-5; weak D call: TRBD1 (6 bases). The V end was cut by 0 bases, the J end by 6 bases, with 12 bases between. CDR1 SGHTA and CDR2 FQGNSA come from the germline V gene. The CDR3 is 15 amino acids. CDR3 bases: TGTGCCAGCAGCTTAGCGCCGGGGGCCAGTCAGCCCCAGCATTTT. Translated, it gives CASSLAPGASQPQHF.

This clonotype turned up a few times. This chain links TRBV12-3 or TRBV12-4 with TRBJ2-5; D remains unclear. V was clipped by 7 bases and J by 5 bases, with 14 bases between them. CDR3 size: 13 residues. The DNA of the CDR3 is TGTGCCAGCACTCGGGTAGGCCGGGAGACCCAGTACTTC. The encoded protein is CASTRVGRETQYF.

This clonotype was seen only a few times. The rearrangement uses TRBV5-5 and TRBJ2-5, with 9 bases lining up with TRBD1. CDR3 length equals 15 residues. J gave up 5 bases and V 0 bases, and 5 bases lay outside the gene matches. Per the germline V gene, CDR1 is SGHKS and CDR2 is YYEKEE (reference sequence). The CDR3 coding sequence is TGTGCCAGCAGCTTGGTGGGACAGGGACACGAGACCCAGTACTTC. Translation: CASSLVGQGHETQYF.

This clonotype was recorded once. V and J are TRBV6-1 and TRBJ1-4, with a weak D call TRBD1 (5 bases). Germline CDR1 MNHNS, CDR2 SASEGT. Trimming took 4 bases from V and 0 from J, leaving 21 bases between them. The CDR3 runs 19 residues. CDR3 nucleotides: TGTGCCAGCAGTGCCCACTTAACAGGCCAACTTGCAACTAATGAAAAACTGTTTTTT. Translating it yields CASSAHLTGQLATNEKLFF.

CDR3: CASSPQGGIQYF. The CDR3 nucleotides read TGTGCCAGCTCACCGCAGGGGGGGATCCAGTACTTC. The chain couples TRBV18 to TRBJ2-5; D tentatively fits TRBD1 or TRBD2 (7 bases each). Trimming took off 3 bases at V and 10 bases at J, with 12 bases between the two ends. The CDR3 is made up of 12 amino acids. CDR1 is KGHSH and CDR2 is LQKENI in the germline V gene.

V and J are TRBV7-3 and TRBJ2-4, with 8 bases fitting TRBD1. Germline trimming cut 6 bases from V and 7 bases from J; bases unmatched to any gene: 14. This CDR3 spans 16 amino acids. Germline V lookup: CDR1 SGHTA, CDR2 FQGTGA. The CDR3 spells CASSPGTGPTRNIQYF. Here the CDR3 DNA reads TGTGCCAGCAGTCCCGGGACAGGCCCTACGAGGAACATTCAGTACTTC. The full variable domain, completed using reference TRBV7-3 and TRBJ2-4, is GAGVSQTPSNKVTEKGKYVELRCDPISGHTALYWYRQSLGQGPEFLIYFQGTGAADDSGLPNDRFFAVRPEGSVSTLKIQRTERGDSAVYLCASSPGTGPTRNIQYFGAGTRLSVL.

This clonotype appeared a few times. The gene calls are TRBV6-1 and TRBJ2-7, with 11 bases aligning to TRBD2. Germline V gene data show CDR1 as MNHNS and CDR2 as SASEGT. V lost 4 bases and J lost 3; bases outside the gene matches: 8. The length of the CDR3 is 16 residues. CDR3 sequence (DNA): TGTGCCAGCAGTGTACTAGCGGGGGAGTCGCACTACGAGCAGTACTTC. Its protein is CASSVLAGESHYEQYF.

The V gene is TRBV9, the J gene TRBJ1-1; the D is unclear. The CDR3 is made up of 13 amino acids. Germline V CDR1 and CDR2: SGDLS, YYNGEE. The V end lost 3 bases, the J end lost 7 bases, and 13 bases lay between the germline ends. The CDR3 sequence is CASSGTGPGEAFF. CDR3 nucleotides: TGTGCCAGCAGCGGGACCGGACCTGGTGAAGCTTTCTTT.

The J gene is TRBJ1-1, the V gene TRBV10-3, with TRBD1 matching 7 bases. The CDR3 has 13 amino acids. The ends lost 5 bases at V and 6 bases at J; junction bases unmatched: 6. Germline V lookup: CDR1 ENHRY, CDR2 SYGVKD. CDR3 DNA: TGTGCCATCAGTCACCAGGGGGGCGCTGAAGCTTTCTTT. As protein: CAISHQGGAEAFF.

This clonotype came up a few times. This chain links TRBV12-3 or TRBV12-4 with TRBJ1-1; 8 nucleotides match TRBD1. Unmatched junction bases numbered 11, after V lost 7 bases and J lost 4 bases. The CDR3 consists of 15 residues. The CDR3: CASKVQGAIVTEAFF. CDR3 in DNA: TGTGCCAGCAAAGTCCAGGGGGCTATAGTCACTGAAGCTTTCTTT.

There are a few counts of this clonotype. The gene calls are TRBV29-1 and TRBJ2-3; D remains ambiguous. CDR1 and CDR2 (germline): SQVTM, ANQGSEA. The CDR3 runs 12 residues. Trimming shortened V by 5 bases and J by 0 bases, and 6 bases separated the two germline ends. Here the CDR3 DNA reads TGCAGCGTTTTTTGGAGCACAGATACGCAGTATTTT. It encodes CSVFWSTDTQYF.

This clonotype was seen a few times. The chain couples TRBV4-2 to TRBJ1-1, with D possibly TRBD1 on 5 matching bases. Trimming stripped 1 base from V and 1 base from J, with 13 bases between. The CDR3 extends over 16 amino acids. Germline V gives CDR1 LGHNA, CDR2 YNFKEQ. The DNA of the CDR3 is TGTGCCAGCAGCCAAGGCCTAGGGGAAGCGAACACTGAAGCTTTCTTT. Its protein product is CASSQGLGEANTEAFF.

CDR3 loop: CASSTDSRTAFF. DNA of the CDR3: TGTGCCAGCAGCACGGACAGCCGCACAGCTTTCTTT. The rearrangement uses TRBV7-9 and TRBJ1-1; weak D call: TRBD1 (6 bases). The length of the CDR3 is 12 residues. Trimming cost V 5 bases and J 10 bases, with 14 bases left between them. Germline lookup yields CDR1 SEHNR and CDR2 FQNEAQ (reference sequence).

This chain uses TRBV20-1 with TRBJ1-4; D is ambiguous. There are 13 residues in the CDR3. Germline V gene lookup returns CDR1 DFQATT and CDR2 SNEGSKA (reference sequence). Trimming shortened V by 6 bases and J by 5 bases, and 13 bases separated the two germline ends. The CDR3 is CSALNRANEKLFF. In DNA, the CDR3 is TGCAGTGCCCTTAACCGAGCGAATGAAAAACTGTTTTTT.

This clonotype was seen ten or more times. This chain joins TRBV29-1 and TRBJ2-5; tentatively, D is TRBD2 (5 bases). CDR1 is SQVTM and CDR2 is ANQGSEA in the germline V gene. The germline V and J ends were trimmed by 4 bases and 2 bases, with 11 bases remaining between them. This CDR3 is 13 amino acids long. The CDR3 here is CSVVGGQQETQYF. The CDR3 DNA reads TGCAGCGTTGTCGGCGGGCAGCAAGAGACCCAGTACTTC.

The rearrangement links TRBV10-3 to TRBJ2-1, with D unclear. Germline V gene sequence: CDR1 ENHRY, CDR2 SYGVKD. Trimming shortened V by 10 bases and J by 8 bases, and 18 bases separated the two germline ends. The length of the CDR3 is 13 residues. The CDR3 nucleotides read TGTGCCACGCGTCGAGAACCGCGGCATGAGCAGTTCTTC. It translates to CATRREPRHEQFF.

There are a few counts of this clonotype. CDR3 coding DNA: TGTGCCAGCAGCTTAGCCCATGGGGGTAGCCTGATCACCGGGGAGCTGTTTTTT. This sequence encodes CASSLAHGGSLITGELFF. The genes are TRBV11-3 and TRBJ2-2; D is tentatively TRBD1 or TRBD2 (5 bases each). From germline, CDR1 is SGHNT and CDR2 YENEEA. The CDR3 is made up of 18 amino acids. V was pared by 1 base and J by 4 bases, with 19 bases between.

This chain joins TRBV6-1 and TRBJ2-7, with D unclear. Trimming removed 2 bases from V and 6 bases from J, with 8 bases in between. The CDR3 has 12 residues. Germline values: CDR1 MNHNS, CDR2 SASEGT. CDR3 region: CASSEHILEQYF. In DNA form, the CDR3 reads TGTGCCAGCAGTGAACACATACTCGAGCAGTACTTC.

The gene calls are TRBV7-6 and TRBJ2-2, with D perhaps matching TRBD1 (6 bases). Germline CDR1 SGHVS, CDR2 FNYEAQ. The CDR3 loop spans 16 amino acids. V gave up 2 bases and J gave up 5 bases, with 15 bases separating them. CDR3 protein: CASSLTDGTPTGELFF. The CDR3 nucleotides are TGTGCCAGCAGCTTAACAGACGGGACACCTACCGGGGAGCTGTTTTTT. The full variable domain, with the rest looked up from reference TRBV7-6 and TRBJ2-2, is GAGVSQSPRYKVTKRGQDVALRCDPISGHVSLYWYRQALGQGPEFLTYFNYEAQQDKSGLPNDRFSAERPEGSISTLTIQRTEQRDSAMYRCASSLTDGTPTGELFFGEGSRLTVL.

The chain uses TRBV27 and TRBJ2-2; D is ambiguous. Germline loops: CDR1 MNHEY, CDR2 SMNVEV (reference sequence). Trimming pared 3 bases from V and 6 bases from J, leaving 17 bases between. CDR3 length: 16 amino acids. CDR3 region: CASSLFTWGNPGELFF. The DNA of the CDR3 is TGTGCCAGCAGTTTGTTCACATGGGGTAACCCCGGGGAGCTGTTTTTT.

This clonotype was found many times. CDR3 residues: CASSDPGGQNIQYF. The CDR3 DNA reads TGCGCCAGCAGCGATCCGGGGGGTCAAAACATTCAGTACTTC. The chain has TRBV5-1 and TRBJ2-4; 7 bases are shared with TRBD2. The ends lost 4 bases at V and 5 bases at J; junction bases unmatched: 6. This CDR3 contains 14 residues. The germline V gene encodes CDR1 SGHRS and CDR2 YFSETQ.

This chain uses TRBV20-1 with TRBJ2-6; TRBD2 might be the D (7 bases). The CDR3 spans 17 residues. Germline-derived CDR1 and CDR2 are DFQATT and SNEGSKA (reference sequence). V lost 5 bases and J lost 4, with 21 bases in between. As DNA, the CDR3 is TGCAGTGCTCCCCGGGGGGCTGGACGGCCGGGGGCCAACGTCCTGACTTTC. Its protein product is CSAPRGAGRPGANVLTF.

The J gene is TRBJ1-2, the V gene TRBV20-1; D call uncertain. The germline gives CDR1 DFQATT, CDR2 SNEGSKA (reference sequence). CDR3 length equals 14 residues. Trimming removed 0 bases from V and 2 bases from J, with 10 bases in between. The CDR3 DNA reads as TGCAGTGCTAGAGATTCGAGACTCAACTATGGCTACACCTTC. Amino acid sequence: CSARDSRLNYGYTF.

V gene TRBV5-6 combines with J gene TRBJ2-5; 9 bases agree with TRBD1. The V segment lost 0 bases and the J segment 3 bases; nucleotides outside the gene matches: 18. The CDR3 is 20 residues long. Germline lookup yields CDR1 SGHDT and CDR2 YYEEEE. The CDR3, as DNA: TGTGCCAGCAGCTTGGTTCTGTCGGGACAGGGACAGCGGGAAGAAGAGACCCAGTACTTC. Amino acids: CASSLVLSGQGQREEETQYF.